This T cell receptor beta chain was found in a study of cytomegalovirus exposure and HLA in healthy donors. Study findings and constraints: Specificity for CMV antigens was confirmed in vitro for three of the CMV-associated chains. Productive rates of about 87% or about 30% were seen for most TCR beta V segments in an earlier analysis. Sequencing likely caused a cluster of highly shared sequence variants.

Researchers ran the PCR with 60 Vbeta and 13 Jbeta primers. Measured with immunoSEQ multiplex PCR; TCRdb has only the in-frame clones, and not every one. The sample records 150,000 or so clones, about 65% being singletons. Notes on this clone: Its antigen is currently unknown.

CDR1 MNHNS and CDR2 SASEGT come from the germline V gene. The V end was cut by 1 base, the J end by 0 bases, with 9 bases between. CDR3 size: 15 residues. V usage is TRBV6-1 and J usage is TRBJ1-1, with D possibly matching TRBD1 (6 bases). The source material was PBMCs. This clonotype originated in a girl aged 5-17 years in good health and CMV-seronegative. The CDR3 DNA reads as TGTGCCAGCAGTGAAGACAGGGTGATGAACACTGAAGCTTTCTTT. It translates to CASSEDRVMNTEAFF.